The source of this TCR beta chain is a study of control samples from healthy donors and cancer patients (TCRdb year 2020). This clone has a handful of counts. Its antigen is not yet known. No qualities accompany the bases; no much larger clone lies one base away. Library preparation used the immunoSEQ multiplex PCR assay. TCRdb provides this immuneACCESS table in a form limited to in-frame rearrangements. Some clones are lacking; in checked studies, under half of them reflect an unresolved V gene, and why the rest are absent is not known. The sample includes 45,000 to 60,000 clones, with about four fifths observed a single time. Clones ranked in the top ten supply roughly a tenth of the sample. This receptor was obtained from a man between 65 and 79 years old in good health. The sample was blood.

The DNA is as follows: TGTGCCAGTAGTTACAGTTTGAGGGGGCGATCACACAACACTGAAGCTTTCTTT. The translation is CASSYSLRGRSHNTEAFF. The V and J genes are TRBV19 and TRBJ1-1, with 7 bases matching TRBD1. The CDR1 and CDR2 encoded by the germline V gene (reference sequence) are LNHDA and SQIVND. Clipping removes 5 bases from V and 2 bases from J, with 17 as the unmatched junction base count. The CDR3 runs 18 residues from the cysteine to the phenylalanine. CDR3 DNA is the only sequence kept; it has 54 bases, read in frame from the first base. Here the CDR3 is joined to the reference TRBV19 and TRBJ1-1 genes, and the full variable domain is: DGGITQSPKYLFRKEGQNVTLSCEQNLNHDAMYWYRQDPGQGLRLIYYSQIVNDFQKGDIAEGYSVSREKKESFPLTVTSAQKNPTAFYLCASSYSLRGRSHNTEAFFGQGTRLTVV.